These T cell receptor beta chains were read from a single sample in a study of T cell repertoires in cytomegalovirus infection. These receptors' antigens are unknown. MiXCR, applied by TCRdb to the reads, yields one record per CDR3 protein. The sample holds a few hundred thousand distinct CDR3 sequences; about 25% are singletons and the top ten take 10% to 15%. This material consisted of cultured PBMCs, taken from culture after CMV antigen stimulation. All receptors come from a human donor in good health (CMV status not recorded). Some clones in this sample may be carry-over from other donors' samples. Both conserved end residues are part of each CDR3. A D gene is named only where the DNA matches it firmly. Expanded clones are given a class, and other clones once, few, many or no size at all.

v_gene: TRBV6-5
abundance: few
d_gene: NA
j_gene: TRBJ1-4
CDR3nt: TGTGCCAGCAGTCCCGAGACCTCAACTAATGAAAAACTGTTTTTT
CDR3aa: CASSPETSTNEKLFF

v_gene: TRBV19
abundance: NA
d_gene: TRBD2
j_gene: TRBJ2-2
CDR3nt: TGTGCCAGTAATCCTCTCGCGGGAGGGCGCGCCGGGGAGCTGTTTTTT
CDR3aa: CASNPLAGGRAGELFF

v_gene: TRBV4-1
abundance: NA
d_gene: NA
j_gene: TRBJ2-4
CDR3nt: TGCGCCAGCAGCCCCGATAGCAGGGCCAAAAACATTCAGTACTTC
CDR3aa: CASSPDSRAKNIQYF

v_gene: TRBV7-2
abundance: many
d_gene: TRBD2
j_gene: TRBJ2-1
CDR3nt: TGTGCCAGCAGCTCCACTAGCGCCCGAAACAATGAGCAGTTCTTC
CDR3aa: CASSSTSARNNEQFF

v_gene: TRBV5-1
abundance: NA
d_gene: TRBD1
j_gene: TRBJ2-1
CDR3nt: TGCGCCAGCAGCTGGGGACAGGGCAGGAATGAGCAGTTCTTC
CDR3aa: CASSWGQGRNEQFF

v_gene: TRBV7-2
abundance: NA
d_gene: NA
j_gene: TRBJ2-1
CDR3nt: TGTGCCAGCAGCTTATTTCCCCCTGAGCAGTTCTTC
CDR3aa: CASSLFPPEQFF

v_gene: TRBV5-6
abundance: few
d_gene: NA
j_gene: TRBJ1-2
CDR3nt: TGTGCCAGCAGCTGGGGGGACAACTATGGCTACACCTTC
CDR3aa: CASSWGDNYGYTF

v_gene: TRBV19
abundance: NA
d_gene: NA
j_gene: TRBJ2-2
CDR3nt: TGTGCCAGTGTCATATCTACGAACACCGGGGAGCTGTTTTTT
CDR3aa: CASVISTNTGELFF

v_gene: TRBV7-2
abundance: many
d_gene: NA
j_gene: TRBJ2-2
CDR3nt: TGTGCCAGCAGCTTTAAGCGCACCGGGGAGCTGTTTTTT
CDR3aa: CASSFKRTGELFF

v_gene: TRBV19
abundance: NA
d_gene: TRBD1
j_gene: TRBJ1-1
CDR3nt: TGTGCCAGTAGTATCGAGGGGGCCCGGGCTGAAGCTTTCTTT
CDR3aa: CASSIEGARAEAFF

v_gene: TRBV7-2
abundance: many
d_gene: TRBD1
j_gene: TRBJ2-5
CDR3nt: TGTGCCAGCAGCCTATCCGGGACAGGAACCGGGCTAGGGACCCAGTACTTC
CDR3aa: CASSLSGTGTGLGTQYF

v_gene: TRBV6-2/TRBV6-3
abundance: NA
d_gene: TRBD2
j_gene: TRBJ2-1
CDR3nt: TGTGCCAGCAGAGACCCCATGGGAGGGCCACATAATGAGCAGTTCTTC
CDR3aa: CASRDPMGGPHNEQFF

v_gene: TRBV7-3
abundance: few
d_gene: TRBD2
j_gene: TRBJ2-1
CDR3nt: TGTGCCAGCAGCTTGCTAGCGGACCCACTTAATGAGCAGTTCTTC
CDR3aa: CASSLLADPLNEQFF

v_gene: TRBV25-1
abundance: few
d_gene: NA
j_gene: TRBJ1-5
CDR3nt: TGTGCCAGCAGTGATCAGGGTAATCAGCCCCAGCATTTT
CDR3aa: CASSDQGNQPQHF

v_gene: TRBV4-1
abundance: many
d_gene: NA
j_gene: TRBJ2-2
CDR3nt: TGCGCCAGCAGCCAAGGTACCCTCGGGAACACCGGGGAGCTGTTTTTT
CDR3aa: CASSQGTLGNTGELFF

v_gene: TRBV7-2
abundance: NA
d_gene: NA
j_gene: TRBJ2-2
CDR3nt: TGTGCCAGCAGCCCAAGGACTATGAACACCGGGGAGCTGTTTTTT
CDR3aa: CASSPRTMNTGELFF

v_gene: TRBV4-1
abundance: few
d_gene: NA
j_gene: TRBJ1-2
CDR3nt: TGCGCCAGCAGCCTTGAAGGGGGGAATGGTTACACCTTC
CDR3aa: CASSLEGGNGYTF

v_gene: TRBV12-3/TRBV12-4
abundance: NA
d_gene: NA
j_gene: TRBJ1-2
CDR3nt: TGTGCCAGCAGTCCCAGAAGGACACAGAAACCCCCTAACTATGGCTACACCTTC
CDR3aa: CASSPRRTQKPPNYGYTF

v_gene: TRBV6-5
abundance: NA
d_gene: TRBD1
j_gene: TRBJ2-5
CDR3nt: TGTGCCAGCAGTTACTCGGAGGGACAGGGTGTGGAGACCCAGTACTTC
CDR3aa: CASSYSEGQGVETQYF

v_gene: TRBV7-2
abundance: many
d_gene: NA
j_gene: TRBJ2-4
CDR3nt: TGTGCCAGCAGCCCCGAAGGGGAGAGCGGCCTAGCCAAAAACATTCAGTACTTC
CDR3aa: CASSPEGESGLAKNIQYF

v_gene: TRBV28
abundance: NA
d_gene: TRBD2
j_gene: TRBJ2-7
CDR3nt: TGTGCCAGCAGTTTCCCGCCTCCCCTTTCCGGGACTAGCGGGAGCTACGAGCAGTACTTC
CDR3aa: CASSFPPPLSGTSGSYEQYF

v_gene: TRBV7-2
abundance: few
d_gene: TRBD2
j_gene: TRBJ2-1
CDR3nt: TGTGCCAGCAGCTACGAGAGCGGGAGAGTCAATGAGCAGTTCTTC
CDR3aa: CASSYESGRVNEQFF

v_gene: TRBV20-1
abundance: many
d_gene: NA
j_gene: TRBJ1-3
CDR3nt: TGCAGTGCTCCCCGGACACAAGGAAACACCATATATTTT
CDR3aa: CSAPRTQGNTIYF

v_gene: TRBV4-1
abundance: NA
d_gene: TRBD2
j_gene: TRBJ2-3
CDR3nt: TGCGCCAGCAGCCAGCCGGGACTAGCGGGAGGGAACACGCAGTATTTT
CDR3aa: CASSQPGLAGGNTQYF

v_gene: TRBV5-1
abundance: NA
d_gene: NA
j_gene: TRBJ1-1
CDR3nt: TGCGCCAGCAGCTCACCGACAGCCATGAACACTGAAGCTTTCTTT
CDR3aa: CASSSPTAMNTEAFF

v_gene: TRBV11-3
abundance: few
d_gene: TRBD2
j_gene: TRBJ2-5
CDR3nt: TGTGCCAGCAGCTTAGGTAGTGGACTAGCGGATCCCGAGACCCAGTACTTC
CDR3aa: CASSLGSGLADPETQYF

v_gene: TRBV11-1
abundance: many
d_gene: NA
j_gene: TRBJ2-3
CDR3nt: TGTGCCAGCAGCTTAGTTCGGAGCACAGATACGCAGTATTTT
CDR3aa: CASSLVRSTDTQYF

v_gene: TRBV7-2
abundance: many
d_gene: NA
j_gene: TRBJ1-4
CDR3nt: TGTGCCAGCAGCCCACGAGGAGGGTATATTAATGAAAAACTGTTTTTT
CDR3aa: CASSPRGGYINEKLFF

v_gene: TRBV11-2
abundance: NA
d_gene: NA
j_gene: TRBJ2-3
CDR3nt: TGTGCCAGCAGCCGCCCCCCGGAGTACACAGATACGCAGTATTTT
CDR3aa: CASSRPPEYTDTQYF

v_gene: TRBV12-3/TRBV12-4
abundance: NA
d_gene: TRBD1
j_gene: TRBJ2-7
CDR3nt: TGTGCCAGCAGTTCTCAGACAGGGGTCGAGCAGTACTTC
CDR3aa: CASSSQTGVEQYF

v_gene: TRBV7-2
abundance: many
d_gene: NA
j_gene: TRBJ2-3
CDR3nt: TGTGCCAGCAGCTTACGACACTACACAGATACGCAGTATTTT
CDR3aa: CASSLRHYTDTQYF

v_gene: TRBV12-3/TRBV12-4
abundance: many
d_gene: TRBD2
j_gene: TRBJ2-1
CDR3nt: TGTGCCAGCAGTCAAATCGGACTAGCGGGGAATGAGCAGTTCTTC
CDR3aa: CASSQIGLAGNEQFF

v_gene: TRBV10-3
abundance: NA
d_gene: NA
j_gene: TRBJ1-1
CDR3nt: TGTGCCATCTCGTCACAGGGACCGAACACTGAAGCTTTCTTT
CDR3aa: CAISSQGPNTEAFF

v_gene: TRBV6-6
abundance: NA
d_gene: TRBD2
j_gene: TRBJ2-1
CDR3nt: TGTGCCAGCAGTTCCCTCGCCGCGGCGGGGGGCTACAATGAGCAGTTCTTC
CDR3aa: CASSSLAAAGGYNEQFF

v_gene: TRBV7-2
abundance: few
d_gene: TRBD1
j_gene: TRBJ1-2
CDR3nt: TGTGCCAGCAGCTTACCGGCAGGGGGCGGTGGCTACACCTTC
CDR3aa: CASSLPAGGGGYTF

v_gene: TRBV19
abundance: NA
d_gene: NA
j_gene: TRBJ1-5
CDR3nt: TGTGCCAGTAGAGGACAGTTCAATCAGCCCCAGCATTTT
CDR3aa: CASRGQFNQPQHF

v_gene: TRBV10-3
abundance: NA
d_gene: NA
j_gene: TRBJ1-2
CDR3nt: TGTGCCATCAGCCCCAGGGAGGCGGCCTATGGCTACACCTTC
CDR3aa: CAISPREAAYGYTF

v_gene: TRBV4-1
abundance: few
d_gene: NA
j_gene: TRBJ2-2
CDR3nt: TGCGCCAGCAGGAAATTGGGGGTATTGGCCGGGGAGCTGTTTTTT
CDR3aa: CASRKLGVLAGELFF

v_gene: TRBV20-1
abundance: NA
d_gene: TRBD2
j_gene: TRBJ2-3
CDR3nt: TGCAGTGCGACTGGAGGATTAGCGGGGAATACGCAGTATTTT
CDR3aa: CSATGGLAGNTQYF

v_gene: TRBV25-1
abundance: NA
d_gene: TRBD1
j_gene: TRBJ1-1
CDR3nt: TGTGCCAGCAAGAGACAGGGGTTGAACACTGAAGCTTTCTTT
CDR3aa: CASKRQGLNTEAFF

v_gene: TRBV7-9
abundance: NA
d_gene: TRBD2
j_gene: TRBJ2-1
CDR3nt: TGTGCCAGCAGCTTACCAACTAGCGGGAGTAAAAATGAGCAGTTCTTC
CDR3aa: CASSLPTSGSKNEQFF

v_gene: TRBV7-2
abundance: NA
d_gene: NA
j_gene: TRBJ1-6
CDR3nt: TGTGCCAGCAGCGCTGACCGGATTTCACCCCTCCACTTT
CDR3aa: CASSADRISPLHF

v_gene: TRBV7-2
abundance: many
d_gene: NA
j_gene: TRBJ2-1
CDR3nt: TGTGCCAGCAGGACTCCCTTGGGAGAGCAGTTCTTC
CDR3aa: CASRTPLGEQFF

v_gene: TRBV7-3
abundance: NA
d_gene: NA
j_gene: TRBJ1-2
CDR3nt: TGTGCCAGCAGCTTAACCGGCAGCGGTTTAGGCTATGGCTACACCTTC
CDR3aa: CASSLTGSGLGYGYTF

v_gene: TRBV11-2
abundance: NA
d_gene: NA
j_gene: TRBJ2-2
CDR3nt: TGTGCCAGCAGTACCGAGGGTTGGGGCAGGAACACCGGGGAGCTGTTTTTT
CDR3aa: CASSTEGWGRNTGELFF

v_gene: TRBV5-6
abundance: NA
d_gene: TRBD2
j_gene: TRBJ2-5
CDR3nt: TGTGCCAGCAGCTTAACCCTTAGCGGGACAGAGACCCAGTACTTC
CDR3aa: CASSLTLSGTETQYF

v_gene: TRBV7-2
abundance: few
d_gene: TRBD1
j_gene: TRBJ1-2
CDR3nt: TGTGCCAGCAGCTTAGCGAGGGGGCGAGGGTATGGCTACACCTTC
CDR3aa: CASSLARGRGYGYTF

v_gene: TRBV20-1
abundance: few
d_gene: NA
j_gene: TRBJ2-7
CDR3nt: TGCAGTGCCAACGCGGGACTTACCTACGAGCAGTACTTC
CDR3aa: CSANAGLTYEQYF

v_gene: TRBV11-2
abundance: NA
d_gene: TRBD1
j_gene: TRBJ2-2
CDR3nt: TGTGCCAGCAGCCCAGGACAGGGGGCTATCGGGGAGCTGTTTTTT
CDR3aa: CASSPGQGAIGELFF

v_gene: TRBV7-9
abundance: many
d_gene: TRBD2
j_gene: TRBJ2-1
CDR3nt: TGTGCCAGCAGCGAAGAAAGCGGGAGACTATACAATGAGCAGTTCTTC
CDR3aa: CASSEESGRLYNEQFF

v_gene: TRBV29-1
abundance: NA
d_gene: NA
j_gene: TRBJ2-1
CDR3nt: TGCAGCGAGACCACGGGACTCCACTACAATGAGCAGTTCTTC
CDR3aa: CSETTGLHYNEQFF

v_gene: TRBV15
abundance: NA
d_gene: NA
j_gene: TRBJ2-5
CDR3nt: TGTGCCACCAGCAGACCTGACAGGAAACAAGAGACCCAGTACTTC
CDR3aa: CATSRPDRKQETQYF

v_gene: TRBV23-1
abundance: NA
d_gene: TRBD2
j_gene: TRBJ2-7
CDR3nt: TGCGCCAGCAGTCAATTTTTAGTTCGGACTAGCTATCAAAAAGAGCAGTACTTC
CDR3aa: CASSQFLVRTSYQKEQYF